This paragraph reports one T cell receptor beta chain. These data belong to a study of control samples from healthy donors and cancer patients. The table came from immunoSEQ multiplex PCR; TCRdb's copy has only in-frame clones and leaves some out. The profile shows approximately 76,000 clones, roughly 84% of them singletons. The V and J ends lost 0 bases and 4 bases respectively, with 12 bases between them. The germline V gene has CDR1 LGHDT and CDR2 YNNKEL (reference sequence). The CDR3 covers 16 residues. This TCR came from a man aged 55 to 70 with head and neck cancer. Input material: PBMCs. V and J are TRBV3-1 (or the pseudogene TRBV3-2) and TRBJ1-4, with D possibly matching TRBD1 (5 bases). CDR3 protein: CASSQDFRASNEKLFF. DNA for the CDR3: TGTGCCAGCAGCCAAGACTTCAGGGCCAGTAATGAAAAACTGTTTTTT.